The rows below give T cell receptor beta chains drawn from one sample of a study of cytomegalovirus exposure and HLA in healthy donors. The data were produced by immunoSEQ multiplex PCR, yet TCRdb's version contains in-frame clones alone and is incomplete. The data hold about 180,000 clones, with 79% observed a single time. The source material was PBMCs. The receptors come from a woman in her 40s in good health and CMV-seronegative. Both conserved end residues are part of each CDR3. D genes are given only for firm matches. Clone size is not always given. Where it is, it says once, few, many or a class for expanded clones.

clone_size j_call v_call d_call cdr3_aa cdr3_nt
- TRBJ2-2 TRBV5-1 TRBD2 CASSLGTSGSGSTGELFF TGCGCCAGCAGCTTGGGGACTAGCGGGAGCGGGAGCACCGGGGAGCTGTTTTTT
- TRBJ2-5 TRBV1 - CTSSPQDVSGQIQETQYF TGCACCAGCAGCCCCCAAGACGTCTCGGGACAGATCCAAGAGACCCAGTACTTC
- TRBJ2-7 TRBV19 TRBD1 CASSIGDRTYEQYF TGTGCCAGTAGTATTGGGGACAGGACCTACGAGCAGTACTTC
- TRBJ2-7 TRBV28 - CASSFGTPSSEQYF TGTGCCAGCAGTTTTGGGACACCCTCGAGCGAGCAGTACTTC
- TRBJ2-5 TRBV7-2 TRBD2 CASSLGGRAETQYF TGTGCCAGCAGCTTGGGCGGGAGGGCTGAGACCCAGTACTTC
- TRBJ2-2 TRBV5-1 - CASSPKPDRANTGELFF TGCGCCAGCAGCCCCAAACCCGACAGAGCGAACACCGGGGAGCTGTTTTTT
- TRBJ2-1 TRBV5-6 TRBD2 CASSSVAGSSYNEQFF TGTGCCAGCAGCTCCGTAGCGGGAAGTTCCTACAATGAGCAGTTCTTC
- TRBJ2-1 TRBV19 - CASSHHLLWDLNNEQFF TGTGCCAGTAGTCATCACTTATTATGGGACTTAAACAATGAGCAGTTCTTC
- TRBJ1-4 TRBV5-1 - CASRPGVREKLFF TGCGCCAGCAGGCCAGGGGTGAGGGAAAAACTGTTTTTT
- TRBJ1-1 TRBV7-9 - CASSPLEGHWNTEAFF TGTGCCAGCAGCCCGCTCGAGGGACATTGGAACACTGAAGCTTTCTTT
- TRBJ2-7 TRBV27 - CASSLSGGRYEQYF TGTGCCAGCAGTTTATCAGGGGGAAGGTACGAGCAGTACTTC
- TRBJ2-2 TRBV19 TRBD1 CASSDRGTTGELFF TGTGCCAGTTCTGACAGGGGAACCACCGGGGAGCTGTTTTTT
many TRBJ2-7 TRBV4-1 - CASSQDGARGTTSYEQYF TGCGCCAGCAGCCAAGATGGGGCGCGTGGCACTACCTCCTACGAGCAGTACTTC
- TRBJ2-7 TRBV9 TRBD2 CASSVEAGGWGSEQYF TGTGCCAGCAGCGTAGAGGCGGGAGGGTGGGGGAGCGAGCAGTACTTC
- TRBJ1-1 TRBV7-9 - CASSPRGTEAFF TGTGCCAGCAGTCCCAGGGGTACTGAAGCTTTCTTT
- TRBJ1-1 TRBV28 TRBD1 CASNSLGQGAFF TGTGCCAGCAATTCCCTCGGACAGGGAGCTTTCTTT
- TRBJ2-2 TRBV30 - CAWGRGYPGELFF TGTGCCTGGGGTCGGGGATACCCCGGGGAGCTGTTTTTT
- TRBJ1-6 TRBV19 - CATQGSGEYSPLHF TGTGCCACTCAGGGGTCAGGGGAATATTCACCCCTCCACTTT
- TRBJ1-6 TRBV27 - CASTRQGQNSPLHF TGTGCCAGCACTCGGCAGGGGCAGAATTCACCCCTCCACTTT
- TRBJ1-1 TRBV6-5 - CASSYDRTANTEAFF TGTGCCAGCAGTTACGATCGGACAGCGAACACTGAAGCTTTCTTT
- TRBJ1-5 TRBV27 - CAAGPAFFQPQHF TGTGCCGCTGGGCCAGCTTTCTTTCAGCCCCAGCATTTT
- TRBJ1-4 TRBV7-9 - CSSSFRRGEMFF TGTTCCAGCAGCTTTCGACGGGGAGAGATGTTTTTT
- TRBJ2-7 TRBV14 - CASSQGGIGSEQYF TGTGCCAGCAGCCAGGGGGGAATCGGGAGCGAGCAGTACTTC
- TRBJ1-1 TRBV11-2 - CASSLVSVTEAFF TGTGCCAGCAGCTTAGTGTCGGTTACTGAAGCTTTCTTT
once TRBJ1-1 TRBV12-5 TRBD1 CASGMTGVTEAFF TGTGCTAGTGGTATGACAGGGGTCACTGAAGCTTTCTTT